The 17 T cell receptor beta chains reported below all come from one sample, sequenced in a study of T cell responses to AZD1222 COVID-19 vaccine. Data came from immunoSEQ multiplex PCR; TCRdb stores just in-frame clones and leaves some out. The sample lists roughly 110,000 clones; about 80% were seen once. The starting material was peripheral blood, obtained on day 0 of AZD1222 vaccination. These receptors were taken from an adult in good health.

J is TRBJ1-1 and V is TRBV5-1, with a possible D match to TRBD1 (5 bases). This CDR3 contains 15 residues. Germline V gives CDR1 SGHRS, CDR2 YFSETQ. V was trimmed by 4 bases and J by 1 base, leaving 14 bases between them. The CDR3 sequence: CASSKGPFGNTEAFF. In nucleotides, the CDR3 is TGCGCCAGCAGCAAGGGACCTTTTGGGAACACTGAAGCTTTCTTT.

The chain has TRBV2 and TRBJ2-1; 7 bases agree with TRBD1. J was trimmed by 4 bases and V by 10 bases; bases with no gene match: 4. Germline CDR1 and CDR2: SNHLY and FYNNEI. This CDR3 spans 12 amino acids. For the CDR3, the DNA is TGTGCCAACCGGGACAGTTACAATGAGCAGTTCTTC. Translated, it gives CANRDSYNEQFF.

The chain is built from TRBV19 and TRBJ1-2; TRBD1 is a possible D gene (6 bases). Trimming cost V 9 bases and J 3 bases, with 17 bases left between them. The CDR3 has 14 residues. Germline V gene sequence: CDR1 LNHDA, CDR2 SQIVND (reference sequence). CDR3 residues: CASHSGGAYYGYTF. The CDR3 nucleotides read TGTGCCAGCCATTCCGGGGGCGCCTACTATGGCTACACCTTC.

The CDR3 sequence: CASSAGQGARSPLHF. CDR3 DNA: TGTGCCAGCAGCGCGGGACAGGGGGCAAGGTCACCCCTCCACTTT. This chain joins TRBV7-9 and TRBJ1-6; 12 bases are a match to TRBD1. Per germline, CDR1 SEHNR and CDR2 FQNEAQ (reference sequence). This CDR3 region has 15 residues. V was clipped by 5 bases and J by 10 bases; unmatched bases: 6.

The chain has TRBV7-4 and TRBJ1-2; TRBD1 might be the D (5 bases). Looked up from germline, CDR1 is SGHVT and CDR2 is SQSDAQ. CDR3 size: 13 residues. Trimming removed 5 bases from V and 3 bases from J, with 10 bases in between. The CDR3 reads CASSPTTDYGYTF. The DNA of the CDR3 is TGTGCCAGCAGCCCAACGACAGACTATGGCTACACCTTC. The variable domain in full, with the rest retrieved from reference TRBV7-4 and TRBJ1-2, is GAGVSQSPRYKVAKRGRDVALRCDSISGHVTLYWYRQTLGQGSEVLTYSQSDAQRDKSGRPSGRFSAERPERSVSTLKIQRTEQGDSAVYLCASSPTTDYGYTFGSGTRLTVV.

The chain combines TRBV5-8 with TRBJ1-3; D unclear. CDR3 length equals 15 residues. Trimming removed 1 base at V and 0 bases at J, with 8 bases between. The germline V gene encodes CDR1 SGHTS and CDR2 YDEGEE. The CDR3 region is CASSLRRPSGNTIYF. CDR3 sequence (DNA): TGTGCCAGCAGCTTGCGAAGACCCTCTGGAAACACCATATATTTT.

CDR3 coding DNA: TGTGCCAGCAGTGGGATCCTCTATGGCTACACCTTC. Translated: CASSGILYGYTF. The V and J genes are TRBV3-1 (or the pseudogene TRBV3-2) and TRBJ1-2, with no clear D. In germline, CDR1 is LGHDT, CDR2 YNNKEL (reference sequence). The CDR3 is 12 amino acids. The ends were cut back, 6 bases at V and 4 bases at J, with 9 bases in the middle.

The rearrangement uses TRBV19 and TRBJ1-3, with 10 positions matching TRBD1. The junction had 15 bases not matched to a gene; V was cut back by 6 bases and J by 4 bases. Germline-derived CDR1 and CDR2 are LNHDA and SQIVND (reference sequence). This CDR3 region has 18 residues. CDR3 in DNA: TGTGCCAGTAGCGACCTAGCCCGGACAGGGGGAATCGGAAACACCATATATTTT. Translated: CASSDLARTGGIGNTIYF.

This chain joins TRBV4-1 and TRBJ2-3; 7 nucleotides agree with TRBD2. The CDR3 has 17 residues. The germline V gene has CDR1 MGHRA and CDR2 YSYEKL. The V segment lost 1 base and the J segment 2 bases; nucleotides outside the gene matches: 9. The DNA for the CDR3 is TGCGCCAGCAGCCAAGTCGAGCGGGGAACGGCCACAGATACGCAGTATTTT. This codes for CASSQVERGTATDTQYF.

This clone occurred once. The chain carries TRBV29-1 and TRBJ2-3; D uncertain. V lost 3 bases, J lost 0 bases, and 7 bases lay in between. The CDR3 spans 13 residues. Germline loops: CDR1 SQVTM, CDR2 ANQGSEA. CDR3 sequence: CSVEGRSTDTQYF. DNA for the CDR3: TGCAGCGTTGAGGGAAGAAGCACAGATACGCAGTATTTT.

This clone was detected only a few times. The chain's CDR3 is CSAGRMNTEAFF. The CDR3 bases are TGCAGCGCGGGGAGGATGAACACTGAAGCTTTCTTT. The genes are TRBV29-1 and TRBJ1-1; D not resolved. CDR1 and CDR2 from the germline V gene are SQVTM and ANQGSEA. Trimming took off 7 bases at V and 0 bases at J, with 9 bases between the two ends. The CDR3 loop spans 12 amino acids.

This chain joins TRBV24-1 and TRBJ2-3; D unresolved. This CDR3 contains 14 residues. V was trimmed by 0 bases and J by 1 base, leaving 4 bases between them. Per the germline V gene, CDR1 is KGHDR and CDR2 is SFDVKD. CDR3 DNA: TGTGCCACCAGTGATTTGAAGGGCACAGATACGCAGTATTTT. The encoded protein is CATSDLKGTDTQYF.

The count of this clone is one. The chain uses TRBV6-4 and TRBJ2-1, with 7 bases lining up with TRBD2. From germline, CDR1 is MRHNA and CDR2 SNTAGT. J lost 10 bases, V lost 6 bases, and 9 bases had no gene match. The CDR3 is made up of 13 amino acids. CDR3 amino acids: CASSTGTNREQFF. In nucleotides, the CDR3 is TGTGCCAGCAGCACCGGGACTAATCGAGAGCAGTTCTTC.

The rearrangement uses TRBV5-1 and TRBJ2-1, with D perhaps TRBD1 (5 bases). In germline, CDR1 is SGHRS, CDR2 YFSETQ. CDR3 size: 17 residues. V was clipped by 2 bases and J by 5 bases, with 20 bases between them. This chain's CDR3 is CASSFGAQGTMDNEQFF. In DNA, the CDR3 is TGCGCCAGCAGCTTTGGGGCCCAGGGAACGATGGACAATGAGCAGTTCTTC.

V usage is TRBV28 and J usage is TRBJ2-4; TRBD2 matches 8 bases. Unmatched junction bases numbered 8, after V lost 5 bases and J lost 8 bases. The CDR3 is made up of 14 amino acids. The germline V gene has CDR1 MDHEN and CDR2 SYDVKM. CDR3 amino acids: CASSTTGTRHIQYF. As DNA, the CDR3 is TGTGCCAGCAGTACGACCGGGACTAGGCACATTCAGTACTTC.

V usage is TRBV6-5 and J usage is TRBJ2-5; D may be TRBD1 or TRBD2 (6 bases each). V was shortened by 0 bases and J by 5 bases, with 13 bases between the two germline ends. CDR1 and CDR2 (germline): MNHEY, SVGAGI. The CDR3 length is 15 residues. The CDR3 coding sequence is TGTGCCAGCAGTTACTCCCAGGGGAGGTTGGAGACCCAGTACTTC. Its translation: CASSYSQGRLETQYF.

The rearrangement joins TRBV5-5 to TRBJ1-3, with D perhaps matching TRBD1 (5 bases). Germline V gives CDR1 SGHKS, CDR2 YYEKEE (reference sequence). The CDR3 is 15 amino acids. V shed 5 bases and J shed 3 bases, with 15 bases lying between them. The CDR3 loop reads CASRSGAAIGNTIYF. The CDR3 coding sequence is TGTGCCAGCAGGTCCGGGGCAGCAATTGGAAACACCATATATTTT.